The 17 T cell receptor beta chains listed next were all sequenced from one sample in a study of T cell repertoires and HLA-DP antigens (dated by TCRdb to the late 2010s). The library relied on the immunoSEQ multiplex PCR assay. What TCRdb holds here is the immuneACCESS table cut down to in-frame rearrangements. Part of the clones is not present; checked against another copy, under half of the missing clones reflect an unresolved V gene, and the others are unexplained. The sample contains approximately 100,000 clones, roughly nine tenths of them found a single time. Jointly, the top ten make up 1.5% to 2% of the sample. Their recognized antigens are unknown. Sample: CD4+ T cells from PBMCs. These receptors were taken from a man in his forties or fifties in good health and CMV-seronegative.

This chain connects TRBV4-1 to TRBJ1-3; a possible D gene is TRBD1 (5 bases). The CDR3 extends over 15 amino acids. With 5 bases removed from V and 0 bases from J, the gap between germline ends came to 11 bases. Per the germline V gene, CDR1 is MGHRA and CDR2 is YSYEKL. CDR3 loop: CASSTSGTSGNTIYF. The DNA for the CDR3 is TGCGCCAGCAGCACCTCCGGGACCTCTGGAAACACCATATATTTT.

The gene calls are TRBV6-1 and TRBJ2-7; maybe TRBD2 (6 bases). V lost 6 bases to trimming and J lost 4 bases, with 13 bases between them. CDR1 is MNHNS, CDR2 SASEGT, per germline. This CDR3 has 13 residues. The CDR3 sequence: CASRGVGGYEQYF. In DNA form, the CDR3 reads TGTGCCAGCAGGGGGGTCGGGGGATACGAGCAGTACTTC.

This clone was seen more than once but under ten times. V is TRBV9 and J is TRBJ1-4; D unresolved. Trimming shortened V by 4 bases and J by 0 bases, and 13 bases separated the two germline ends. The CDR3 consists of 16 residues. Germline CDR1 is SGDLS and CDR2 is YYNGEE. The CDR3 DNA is TGTGCCAGCAGCAGAGGTGGCGGAGCAACTAATGAAAAACTGTTTTTT. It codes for CASSRGGGATNEKLFF.

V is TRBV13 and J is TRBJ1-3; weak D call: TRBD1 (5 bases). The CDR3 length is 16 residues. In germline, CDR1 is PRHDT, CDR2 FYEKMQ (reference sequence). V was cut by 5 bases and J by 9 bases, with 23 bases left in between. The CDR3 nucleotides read TGTGCCAGCAGCCCGAGATTCCGGGACCGCGGAGGCACCATATATTTT. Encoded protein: CASSPRFRDRGGTIYF.

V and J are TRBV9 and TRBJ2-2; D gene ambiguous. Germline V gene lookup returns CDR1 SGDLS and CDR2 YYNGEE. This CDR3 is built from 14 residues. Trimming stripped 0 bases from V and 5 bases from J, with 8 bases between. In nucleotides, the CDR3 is TGTGCCAGCAGCGTAGATTGGGGAACCGGGGAGCTGTTTTTT. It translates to CASSVDWGTGELFF.

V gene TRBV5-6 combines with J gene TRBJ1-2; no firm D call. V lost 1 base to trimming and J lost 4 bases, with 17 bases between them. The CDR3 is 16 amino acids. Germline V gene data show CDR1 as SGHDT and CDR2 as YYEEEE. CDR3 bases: TGTGCCAGCAGCTTGTATGCCGCCAGACCTAGCTATGGCTACACCTTC. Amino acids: CASSLYAARPSYGYTF.

The CDR3 bases are TGTGCCAGCAGTTTATCTTGGCGACAGTTAAGGGACACTGAAGCTTTCTTT. It translates to CASSLSWRQLRDTEAFF. The V and J genes are TRBV27 and TRBJ1-1; possible D gene TRBD1, 5 bases. This CDR3 comprises 17 residues. Trimming cost V 0 bases and J 3 bases, with 17 bases left between them. Per germline, CDR1 MNHEY and CDR2 SMNVEV (reference sequence).

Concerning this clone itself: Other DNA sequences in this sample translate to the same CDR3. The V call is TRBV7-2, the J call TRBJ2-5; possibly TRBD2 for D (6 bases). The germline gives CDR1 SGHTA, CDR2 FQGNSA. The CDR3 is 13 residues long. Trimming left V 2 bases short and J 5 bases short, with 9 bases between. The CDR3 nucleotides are TGTGCCAGCAGCTTAAGTGGGGGGGAGACCCAGTACTTC. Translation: CASSLSGGETQYF.

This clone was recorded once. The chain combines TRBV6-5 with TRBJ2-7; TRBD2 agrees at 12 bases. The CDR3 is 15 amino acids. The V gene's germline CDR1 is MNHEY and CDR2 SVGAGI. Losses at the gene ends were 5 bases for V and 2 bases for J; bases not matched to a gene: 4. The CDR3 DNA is TGTGCCAGCAGTGGACTAGCGGGACCTACCTACGAGCAGTACTTC. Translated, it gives CASSGLAGPTYEQYF.

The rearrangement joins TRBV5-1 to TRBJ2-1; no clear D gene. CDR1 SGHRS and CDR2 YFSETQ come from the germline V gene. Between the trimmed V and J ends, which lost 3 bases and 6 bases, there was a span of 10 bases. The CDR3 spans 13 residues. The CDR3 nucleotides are TGCGCCAGCAGCTCATACTCGCCCAATGAGCAGTTCTTC. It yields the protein CASSSYSPNEQFF.

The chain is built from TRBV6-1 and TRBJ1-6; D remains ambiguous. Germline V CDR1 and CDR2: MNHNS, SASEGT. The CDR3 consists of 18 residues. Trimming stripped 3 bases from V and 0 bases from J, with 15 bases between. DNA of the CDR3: TGTGCCAGCAGTGATTCTTTGGACGGAGGCTCCTATAATTCACCCCTCCACTTT. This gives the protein CASSDSLDGGSYNSPLHF.

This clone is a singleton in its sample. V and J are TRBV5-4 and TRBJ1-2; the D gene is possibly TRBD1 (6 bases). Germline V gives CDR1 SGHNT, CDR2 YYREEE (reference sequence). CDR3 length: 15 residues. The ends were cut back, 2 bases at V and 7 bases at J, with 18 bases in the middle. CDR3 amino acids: CASSLDLRGMGGYTF. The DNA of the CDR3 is TGTGCCAGCAGCTTAGATCTAAGGGGGATGGGTGGCTACACCTTC.

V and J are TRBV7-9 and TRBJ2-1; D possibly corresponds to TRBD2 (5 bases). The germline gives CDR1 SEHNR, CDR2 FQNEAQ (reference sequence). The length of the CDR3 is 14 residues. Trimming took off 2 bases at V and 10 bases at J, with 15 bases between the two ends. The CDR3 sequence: CASSLNLAEEEQFF. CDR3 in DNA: TGTGCCAGCAGCTTAAACCTGGCGGAGGAGGAGCAGTTCTTC.

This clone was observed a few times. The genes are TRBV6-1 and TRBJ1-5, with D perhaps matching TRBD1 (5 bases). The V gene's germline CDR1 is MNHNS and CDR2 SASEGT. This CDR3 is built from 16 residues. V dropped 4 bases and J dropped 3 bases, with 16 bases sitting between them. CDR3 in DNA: TGTGCCAGCAGTGTCCTGAGCAGGGCGGCCAATCAGCCCCAGCATTTT. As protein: CASSVLSRAANQPQHF.

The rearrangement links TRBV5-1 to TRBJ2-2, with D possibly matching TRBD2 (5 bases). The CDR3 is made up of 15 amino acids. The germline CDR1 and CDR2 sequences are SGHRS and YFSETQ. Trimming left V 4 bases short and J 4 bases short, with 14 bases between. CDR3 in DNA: TGCGCCAGCAGCCCTCAAGCCGAGGGCACCGGGGAGCTGTTTTTT. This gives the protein CASSPQAEGTGELFF.

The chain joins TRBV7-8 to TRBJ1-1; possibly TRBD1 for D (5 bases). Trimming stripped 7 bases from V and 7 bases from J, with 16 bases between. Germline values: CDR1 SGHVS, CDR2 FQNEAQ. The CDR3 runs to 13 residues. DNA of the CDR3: TGTGCCAGCACCTTCCACGAGGGGCGTGAAGCTTTCTTT. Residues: CASTFHEGREAFF.

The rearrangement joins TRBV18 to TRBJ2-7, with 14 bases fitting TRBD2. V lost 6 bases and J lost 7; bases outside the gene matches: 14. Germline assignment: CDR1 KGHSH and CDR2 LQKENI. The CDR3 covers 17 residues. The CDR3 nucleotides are TGTGCCAGCTCCTACATGTCCGGGACTAGCGGGAGCGGGGAGCAGTACTTC. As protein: CASSYMSGTSGSGEQYF.